This TCR beta chain was retrieved from a study of beta chain features in type 1 diabetes. Study overall: Patients were similar to healthy donors in age and gender (as well as in cell yields).

Notes on this clone: Its antigen is unidentified.

This CDR3 has 15 residues. Germline lookup yields CDR1 SEHNR and CDR2 FQNEAQ (reference sequence). V lost 5 bases to trimming and J lost 0 bases; unmatched junction nucleotides: 4. The study reverse transcribed the entire isolated RNA, so it sequenced expressed TCRB transcripts. Measured with immunoSEQ multiplex PCR; TCRdb has only the in-frame clones, and not every one. The table has about 620,000 clones, less than 20% seen once. The study, taken as a whole, reports: PCR might favor shorter templates, equally in patients and controls. In these data, an HLA type influence on TCRB rearrangement remained unresolved. Type 1 diabetes patients showed fewer insertions and more deletions at VDJ junctions.

The sample taken for sequencing was naive CD4+ T cells from blood. This rearrangement joins TRBV7-9 to TRBJ1-2, with 9 bases lining up with TRBD1. This clonotype was sampled from a man younger than 30 in good health. CDR3 sequence: CASSEGTGPNYGYTF. CDR3 bases: TGTGCCAGCAGCGAGGGGACAGGGCCTAACTATGGCTACACCTTC.